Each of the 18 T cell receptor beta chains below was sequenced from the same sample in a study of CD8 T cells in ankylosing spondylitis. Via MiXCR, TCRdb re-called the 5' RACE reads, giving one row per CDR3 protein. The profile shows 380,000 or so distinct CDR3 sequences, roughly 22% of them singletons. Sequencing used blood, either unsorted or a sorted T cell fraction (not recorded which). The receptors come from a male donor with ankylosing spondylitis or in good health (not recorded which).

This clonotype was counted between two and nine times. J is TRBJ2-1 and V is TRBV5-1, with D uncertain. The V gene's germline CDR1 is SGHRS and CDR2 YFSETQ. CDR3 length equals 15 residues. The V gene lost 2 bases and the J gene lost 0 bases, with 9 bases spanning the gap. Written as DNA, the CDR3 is TGCGCCAGCAGCTTTTTTGCTTCCTCCTACAATGAGCAGTTCTTC. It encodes CASSFFASSYNEQFF.

DNA for the CDR3: TGTGCCAGCAGCCAAGGTAGCGGATTCAATGAGCAGTTCTTC. Its protein is CASSQGSGFNEQFF. The chain has TRBV3-1 and TRBJ2-1, with D maybe TRBD2 (6 bases). The germline CDR1 and CDR2 sequences are LGHDT and YNNKEL (reference sequence). V was shortened by 1 base and J by 6 bases, with 10 bases between the two germline ends. This CDR3 comprises 14 residues.

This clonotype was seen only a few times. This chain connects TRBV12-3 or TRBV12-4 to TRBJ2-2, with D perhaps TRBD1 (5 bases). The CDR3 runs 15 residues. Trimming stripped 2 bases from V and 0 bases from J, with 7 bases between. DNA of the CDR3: TGTGCCAGCAGTTTACTGGGGCCGAACACCGGGGAGCTGTTTTTT. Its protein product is CASSLLGPNTGELFF.

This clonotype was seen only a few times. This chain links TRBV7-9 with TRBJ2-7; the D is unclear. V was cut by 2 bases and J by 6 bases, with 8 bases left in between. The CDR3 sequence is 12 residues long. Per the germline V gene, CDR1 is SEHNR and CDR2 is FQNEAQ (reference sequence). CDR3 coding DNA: TGTGCCAGCAGCTTAAACACGATCGAGCAGTACTTC. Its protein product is CASSLNTIEQYF.

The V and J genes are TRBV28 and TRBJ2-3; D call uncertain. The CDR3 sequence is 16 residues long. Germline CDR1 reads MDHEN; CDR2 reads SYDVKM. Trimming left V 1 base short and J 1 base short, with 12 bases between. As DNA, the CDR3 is TGTGCCAGCAGTTTATTACAGCCTCCGGGCACAGATACGCAGTATTTT. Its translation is CASSLLQPPGTDTQYF.

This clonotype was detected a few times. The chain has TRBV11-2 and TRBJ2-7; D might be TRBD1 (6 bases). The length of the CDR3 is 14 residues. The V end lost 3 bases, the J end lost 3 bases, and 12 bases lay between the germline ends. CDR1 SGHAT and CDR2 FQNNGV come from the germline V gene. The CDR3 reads CASSFSQGFYEQYF. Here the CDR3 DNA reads TGTGCCAGCAGCTTTTCTCAGGGGTTCTACGAGCAGTACTTC.

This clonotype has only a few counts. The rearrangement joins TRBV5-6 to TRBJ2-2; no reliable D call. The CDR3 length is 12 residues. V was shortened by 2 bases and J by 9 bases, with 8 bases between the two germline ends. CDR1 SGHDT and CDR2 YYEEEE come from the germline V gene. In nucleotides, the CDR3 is TGTGCCAGCAGCTTAGGTTCTCGGGAGCTGTTTTTT. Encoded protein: CASSLGSRELFF.

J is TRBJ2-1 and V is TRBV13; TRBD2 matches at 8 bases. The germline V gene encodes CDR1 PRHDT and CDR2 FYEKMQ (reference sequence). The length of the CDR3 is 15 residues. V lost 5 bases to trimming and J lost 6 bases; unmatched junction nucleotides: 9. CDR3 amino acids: CASSAAAGEGNEQFF. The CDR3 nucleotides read TGTGCCAGCAGCGCAGCAGCGGGGGAGGGCAATGAGCAGTTCTTC. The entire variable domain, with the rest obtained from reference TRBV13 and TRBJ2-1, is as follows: AAGVIQSPRHLIKEKRETATLKCYPIPRHDTVYWYQQGPGQDPQFLISFYEKMQSDKGSIPDRFSAQQFSDYHSELNMSSLELGDSALYFCASSAAAGEGNEQFFGPGTRLTVL.

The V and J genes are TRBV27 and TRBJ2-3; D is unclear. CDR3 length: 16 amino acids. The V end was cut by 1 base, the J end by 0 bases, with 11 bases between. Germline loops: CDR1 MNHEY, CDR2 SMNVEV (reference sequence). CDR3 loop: CASSLFGITSTDTQYF. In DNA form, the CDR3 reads TGTGCCAGCAGTTTATTTGGGATCACTAGCACAGATACGCAGTATTTT.

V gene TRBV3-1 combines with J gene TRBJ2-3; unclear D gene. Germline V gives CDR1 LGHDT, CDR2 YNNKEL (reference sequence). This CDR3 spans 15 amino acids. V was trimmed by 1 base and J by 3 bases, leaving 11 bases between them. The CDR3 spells CASSQVFGPTDTQYF. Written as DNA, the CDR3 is TGTGCCAGCAGCCAAGTATTCGGACCAACAGATACGCAGTATTTT.

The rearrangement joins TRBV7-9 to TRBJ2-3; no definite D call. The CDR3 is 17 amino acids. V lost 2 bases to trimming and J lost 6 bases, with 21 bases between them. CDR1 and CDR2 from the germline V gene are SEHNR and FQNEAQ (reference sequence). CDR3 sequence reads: CASSLSPWQARTDTQYF. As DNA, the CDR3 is TGTGCCAGCAGCTTATCCCCGTGGCAGGCCCGGACGGATACGCAGTATTTT.

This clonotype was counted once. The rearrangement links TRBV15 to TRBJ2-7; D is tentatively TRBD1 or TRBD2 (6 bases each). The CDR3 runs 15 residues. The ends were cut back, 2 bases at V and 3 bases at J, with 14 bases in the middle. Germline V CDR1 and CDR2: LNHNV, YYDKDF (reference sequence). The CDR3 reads CATSRIPGAIYEQYF. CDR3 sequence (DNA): TGTGCCACCAGCAGAATCCCGGGGGCAATCTACGAGCAGTACTTC.

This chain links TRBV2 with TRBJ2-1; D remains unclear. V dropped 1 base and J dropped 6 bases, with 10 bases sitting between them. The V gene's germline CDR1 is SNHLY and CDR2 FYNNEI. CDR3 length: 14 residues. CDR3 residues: CASSEDSPGNEQFF. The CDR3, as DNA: TGTGCCAGCAGTGAAGATTCTCCTGGCAATGAGCAGTTCTTC.

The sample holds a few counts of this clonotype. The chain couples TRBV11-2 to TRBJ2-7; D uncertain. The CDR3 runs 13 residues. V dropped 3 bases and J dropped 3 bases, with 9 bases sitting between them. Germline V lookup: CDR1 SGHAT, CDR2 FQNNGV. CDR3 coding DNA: TGTGCCAGCAGCTTTAGACCCCTCTACGAGCAGTACTTC. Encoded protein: CASSFRPLYEQYF.

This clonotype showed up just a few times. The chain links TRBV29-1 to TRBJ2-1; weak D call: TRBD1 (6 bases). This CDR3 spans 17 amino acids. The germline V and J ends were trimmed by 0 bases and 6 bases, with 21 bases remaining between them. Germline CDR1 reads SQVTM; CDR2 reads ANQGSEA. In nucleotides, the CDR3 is TGCAGCGTTGAAGAGGCCCAGACAGGTCAACCTTTCAATGAGCAGTTCTTC. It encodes CSVEEAQTGQPFNEQFF.

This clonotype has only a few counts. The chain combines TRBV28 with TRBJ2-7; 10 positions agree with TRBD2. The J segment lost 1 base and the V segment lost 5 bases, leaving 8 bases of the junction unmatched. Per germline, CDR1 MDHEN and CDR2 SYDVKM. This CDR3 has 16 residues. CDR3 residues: CASSMPGLAESYEQYF. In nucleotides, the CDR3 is TGTGCCAGCAGTATGCCCGGACTAGCGGAATCCTACGAGCAGTACTTC.

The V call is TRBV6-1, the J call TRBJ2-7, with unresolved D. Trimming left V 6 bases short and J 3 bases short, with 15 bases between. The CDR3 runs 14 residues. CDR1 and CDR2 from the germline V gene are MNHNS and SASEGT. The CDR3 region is CASRDGIPGYEQYF. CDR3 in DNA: TGTGCCAGCAGAGACGGAATCCCCGGCTACGAGCAGTACTTC.

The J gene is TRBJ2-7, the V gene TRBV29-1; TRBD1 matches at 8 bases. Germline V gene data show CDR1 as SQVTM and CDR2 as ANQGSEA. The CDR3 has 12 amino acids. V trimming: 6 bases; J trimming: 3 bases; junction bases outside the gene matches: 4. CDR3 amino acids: CSVGQEDYEQYF. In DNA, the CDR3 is TGCAGCGTGGGACAGGAAGACTACGAGCAGTACTTC.